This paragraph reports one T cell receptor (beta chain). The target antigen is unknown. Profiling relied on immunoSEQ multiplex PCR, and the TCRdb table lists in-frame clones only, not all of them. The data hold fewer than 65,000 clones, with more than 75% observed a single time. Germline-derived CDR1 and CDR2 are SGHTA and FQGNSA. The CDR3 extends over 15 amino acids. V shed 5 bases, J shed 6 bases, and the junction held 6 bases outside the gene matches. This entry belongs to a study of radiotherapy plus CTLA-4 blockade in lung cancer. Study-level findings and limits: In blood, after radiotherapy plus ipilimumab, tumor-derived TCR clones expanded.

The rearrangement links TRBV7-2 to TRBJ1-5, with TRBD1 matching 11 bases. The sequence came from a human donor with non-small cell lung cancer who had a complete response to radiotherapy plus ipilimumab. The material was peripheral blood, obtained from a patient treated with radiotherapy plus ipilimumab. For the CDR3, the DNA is TGTGCCAGCAGCCAAGGACAGGGGGCCGGTCAGCCCCAGCATTTT. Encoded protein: CASSQGQGAGQPQHF.